The clone carrying this TCR beta chain was found a few times. Its antigen is unidentified. The data derive from a study of beta chain features in type 1 diabetes. The study, taken as a whole, reports: All four CD4+ subsets of Type 1 diabetes patients contained TCRB CDR3s that were moderately but significantly shorter. Any role of HLA type in TCRB rearrangement remained unresolved here. Within the patient group, naive, central memory and Treg TCRB repertoires appeared more similar to each other than within healthy donors.

A single heparinised draw of about 120 mL on average was taken per donor. The germline V gene has CDR1 MNHNS and CDR2 SASEGT. Between the trimmed V and J ends, which lost 2 bases and 5 bases, there was a span of 16 bases. The CDR3 length is 16 residues. The sequenced template was cDNA made from the entire isolated RNA. Average reads for naive, central memory and regulatory T cell samples were roughly 3.5 million. Clones were sequenced by immunoSEQ multiplex PCR, and TCRdb holds only the in-frame ones, with some missing. The table includes 150,000 to 200,000 clones, approximately 8% detected once. The clonotype was recovered from a man aged 18 to 30 with type 1 diabetes. This chain joins TRBV6-1 and TRBJ1-5; D is perhaps TRBD1 (6 bases). What was sequenced was central memory CD4+ T cells from blood. The CDR3 nucleotides are TGTGCCAGCAGTGAAACGGGCAGGGGTGGAGATCAGCCCCAGCATTTT. It is translated as CASSETGRGGDQPQHF.